One and the same sample provided the 26 T cell receptor beta chains below, sequenced in a study of T cells after yellow fever vaccination. TCRdb passed the 5' RACE reads through MiXCR, listing each CDR3 protein once. This table holds roughly 26,000 distinct CDR3 sequences, approximately 5% found once. Sequencing used PBMCs, either bulk or a sorted T-cell subset (CD4+, CD8+, memory, or dextramer-sorted; not recorded which), obtained 15 days after the yellow fever booster vaccination. These receptor sequences come from a man aged 25-45 years who received the YFV17D yellow fever vaccine.

This clonotype was found many times. The V call is TRBV11-2, the J call TRBJ2-5; possibly TRBD2 for D (6 bases). Trimming took 5 bases from V and 3 from J, leaving 16 bases between them. The germline V gene has CDR1 SGHAT and CDR2 FQNNGV. The CDR3 loop spans 15 amino acids. The CDR3 sequence is CASSRSTGLKETQYF. DNA of the CDR3: TGTGCCAGCAGCAGGAGCACGGGACTCAAAGAGACCCAGTACTTC.

The sample holds many counts of this clonotype. The gene calls are TRBV5-6 and TRBJ2-5; either TRBD1 or TRBD2 may supply D (5 bases each). Per germline, CDR1 SGHDT and CDR2 YYEEEE. The CDR3 length is 15 residues. Between the trimmed V and J ends, which lost 2 bases and 2 bases, there was a span of 13 bases. CDR3 DNA sequence: TGTGCCAGCAGCTTACCGGGACGGCCTCAAGAGACCCAGTACTTC. As protein: CASSLPGRPQETQYF.

The table lists this clonotype with many counts. This rearrangement joins TRBV5-4 to TRBJ2-7, with 9 bases lining up with TRBD1. J gave up 4 bases and V 4 bases, and 3 bases lay outside the gene matches. The CDR3 length is 13 residues. Germline CDR1 SGHNT, CDR2 YYREEE (reference sequence). The CDR3 DNA reads TGTGCCAGCAGCCGACAGGGGGGGTACGAGCAGTACTTC. This encodes CASSRQGGYEQYF. Using reference TRBV5-4 and TRBJ2-7 for the parts outside the CDR3, the full variable domain is ETGVTQSPTHLIKTRGQQVTLRCSSQSGHNTVSWYQQALGQGPQFIFQYYREEENGRGNFPPRFSGLQFPNYSSELNVNALELDDSALYLCASSRQGGYEQYFGPGTRLTVT.

This clonotype was found many times. This sequence joins TRBV30 and TRBJ2-7; D is possibly TRBD2 (6 bases). Looked up from germline, CDR1 is GTSNPN and CDR2 is SVGIG (reference sequence). V lost 1 base, J lost 6 bases, and 13 bases lay in between. The CDR3 length is 13 residues. In nucleotides, the CDR3 is TGTGCCTGGAGTGCACACTCTAGCGCCGAGCAGTACTTC. It translates to CAWSAHSSAEQYF.

This clonotype showed up many times. The chain is built from TRBV18 and TRBJ2-5; possibly TRBD1 or TRBD2 for D (5 bases each). The CDR3 is 15 amino acids. V was shortened by 2 bases and J by 2 bases, with 12 bases between the two germline ends. Germline V gene sequence: CDR1 KGHSH, CDR2 LQKENI. The CDR3 here is CASSPGGTWQETQYF. CDR3 nucleotides: TGTGCCAGCTCACCAGGGGGTACCTGGCAAGAGACCCAGTACTTC. Full variable domain (rest looked up from reference TRBV18 and TRBJ2-5): NAGVMQNPRHLVRRRGQEARLRCSPMKGHSHVYWYRQLPEEGLKFMVYLQKENIIDESGMPKERFSAEFPKEGPSILRIQQVVRGDSAAYFCASSPGGTWQETQYFGPGTRLLVL.

This clonotype showed up many times. The chain uses TRBV25-1 and TRBJ2-3; no clear D. Per the germline V gene, CDR1 is MGHDK and CDR2 is SYGVNS. The V end was cut by 1 base, the J end by 1 base, with 15 bases between. The CDR3 has 17 amino acids. In DNA form, the CDR3 reads TGTGCCAGCAGTGAATTTAAGGAGATTTCGGGCACAGATACGCAGTATTTT. It encodes CASSEFKEISGTDTQYF.

This clonotype was counted at least ten times. The rearrangement joins TRBV29-1 to TRBJ1-3; D unresolved. V was pared by 0 bases and J by 5 bases, with 8 bases between. Germline V gene sequence: CDR1 SQVTM, CDR2 ANQGSEA. The CDR3 is 13 amino acids. The CDR3 nucleotides read TGCAGCGTTGAAGATGGGGTTAGAAACACCATATATTTT. Translating it yields CSVEDGVRNTIYF.

At least ten counts were recorded for this clonotype. V and J are TRBV14 and TRBJ1-3, with 8 bases matching TRBD1. This CDR3 contains 15 residues. The V gene's germline CDR1 is SGHDN and CDR2 FVKESK. The V gene end was trimmed by 4 bases and the J gene end by 9 bases; junction bases not matched to a gene: 11. CDR3 coding DNA: TGTGCCAGCAGCCGACAGGGGTCGTTCGGTGGCACCATATATTTT. It is translated as CASSRQGSFGGTIYF.

This clonotype was counted ten times or more. The DNA of the CDR3 is TGCAGTGCCCATCAGGAGTATTTAGCCAAAAACATTCAGTACTTC. Protein: CSAHQEYLAKNIQYF. The gene calls are TRBV20-1 and TRBJ2-4; D is unclear. V was clipped by 6 bases and J by 0 bases, with 15 bases between them. Germline values: CDR1 DFQATT, CDR2 SNEGSKA (reference sequence). The CDR3 is 15 amino acids.

This clonotype was detected many times. The chain combines TRBV11-2 with TRBJ2-1; weak D call: TRBD2 (6 bases). The CDR3 consists of 12 residues. V shed 4 bases and J shed 10 bases, with 11 bases lying between them. Per the germline V gene, CDR1 is SGHAT and CDR2 is FQNNGV. CDR3 in DNA: TGTGCCAGCAGCTCCCCGCGGGGCGAGCAGTTCTTC. Residues: CASSSPRGEQFF.

This clonotype was seen ten or more times. The chain is built from TRBV12-3 or TRBV12-4 and TRBJ2-3; 8 nucleotides match TRBD1. V gave up 4 bases and J gave up 0 bases; unmatched junction bases: 6. The CDR3 extends over 16 amino acids. CDR3 sequence (DNA): TGTGCCAGCAGTTGGGACAGGCCCGGGAGCACAGATACGCAGTATTTT. Protein sequence: CASSWDRPGSTDTQYF.

There are many counts of this clonotype. J is TRBJ2-2 and V is TRBV7-2, with D unclear. Trimming removed 4 bases from V and 0 bases from J, with 15 bases in between. This CDR3 has 17 residues. CDR1 and CDR2 from the germline V gene are SGHTA and FQGNSA. The CDR3 sequence: CASSSLWTEANTGELFF. CDR3 DNA sequence: TGTGCCAGCAGCTCCCTTTGGACCGAAGCGAACACCGGGGAGCTGTTTTTT.

This clonotype came up many times. V gene TRBV16 combines with J gene TRBJ2-7, with D hard to call. The CDR3 is made up of 11 amino acids. Trimming removed 4 bases at V and 7 bases at J, with 8 bases between. Germline CDR1 and CDR2: KGHSY and FQNENV. CDR3 bases: TGTGCCAGCAGCCCCCGGTTGGAGCAGTACTTC. This codes for CASSPRLEQYF.

This clonotype was observed at least ten times. The chain carries TRBV7-8 and TRBJ2-2; no clear D. The V end was cut by 0 bases, the J end by 5 bases, with 10 bases between. The germline V gene encodes CDR1 SGHVS and CDR2 FQNEAQ. The CDR3 runs to 15 residues. CDR3 in DNA: TGTGCCAGCAGCTTAGCGCAGATTGGGACCGGGGAGCTGTTTTTT. It encodes CASSLAQIGTGELFF.

This clonotype was counted ten times or more. This chain links TRBV10-3 with TRBJ2-7; 7 nucleotides align to TRBD2. The CDR3 consists of 12 residues. Germline V lookup: CDR1 ENHRY, CDR2 SYGVKD. Trimming removed 11 bases from V and 2 bases from J; junction bases left unmatched: 6. The CDR3 here is CAGGDAAYEQYF. CDR3 bases: TGTGCCGGGGGGGATGCTGCCTACGAGCAGTACTTC.

This clonotype was seen only a few times. The chain links TRBV20-1 to TRBJ2-1; D possibly matches TRBD1 or TRBD2 (5 bases each). Germline CDR1 DFQATT, CDR2 SNEGSKA (reference sequence). Trimming removed 2 bases at V and 5 bases at J, with 16 bases between. The CDR3 runs to 15 residues. DNA of the CDR3: TGCAGTGCTAGACTCCCCCGGGACCCAGACAATGAGCAGTTCTTC. Amino acids: CSARLPRDPDNEQFF.

In its sample, this clonotype was seen many times. The chain is built from TRBV6-2 or TRBV6-3 and TRBJ2-3, with 10 bases that match TRBD2. V trimming: 8 bases; J trimming: 9 bases; junction bases outside the gene matches: 17. CDR3 length: 16 amino acids. Germline V lookup: CDR1 MNHEY, CDR2 SVGEGT. CDR3 in amino acids: CASRRTLSSGSLTQYF. The CDR3 nucleotides read TGTGCCAGCCGCCGTACCCTCTCTAGCGGGAGTTTGACGCAGTATTTT.

In this sample, this clonotype turned up once. The chain joins TRBV15 to TRBJ1-1, with 7 bases fitting TRBD1. The CDR3 extends over 14 amino acids. Germline values: CDR1 LNHNV, CDR2 YYDKDF (reference sequence). Unmatched junction bases numbered 3, after V lost 5 bases and J lost 0 bases. The CDR3, as DNA: TGTGCCACCAGCCCAGGGGGGATGAACACTGAAGCTTTCTTT. Residues: CATSPGGMNTEAFF.

With regard to this clonotype: Just one base apart from a much larger clone, this may be a read error. This sequence joins TRBV20-1 and TRBJ2-3, with D maybe TRBD1 (6 bases). Germline V gene data show CDR1 as DFQATT and CDR2 as SNEGSKA (reference sequence). This CDR3 has 12 amino acids. CDR3 coding DNA: TGCAGTGCTGGTCGGGACACAGATATGCAGTATTTT. This codes for CSAGRDTDMQYF.

This clonotype was seen ten or more times. J is TRBJ2-1 and V is TRBV28; D uncertain. V was trimmed by 7 bases and J by 2 bases, leaving 6 bases between them. Germline-derived CDR1 and CDR2 are MDHEN and SYDVKM. The CDR3 is made up of 12 amino acids. CDR3 sequence: CASNRAYNEQFF. CDR3 bases: TGTGCCAGCAACCGTGCCTACAATGAGCAGTTCTTC.

This clonotype came up many times. The chain carries TRBV15 and TRBJ2-5; D call uncertain. This CDR3 contains 16 residues. CDR1 is LNHNV, CDR2 YYDKDF, per germline (reference sequence). Trimming took off 0 bases at V and 0 bases at J, with 11 bases between the two ends. The CDR3 is CATSREATSYQETQYF. CDR3 DNA sequence: TGTGCCACCAGCAGAGAGGCGACATCGTACCAAGAGACCCAGTACTTC.

The chain carries TRBV20-1 and TRBJ2-5, with D perhaps matching TRBD1 or TRBD2 (6 bases each). V shed 2 bases and J shed 5 bases, with 18 bases lying between them. CDR1 DFQATT and CDR2 SNEGSKA come from the germline V gene (reference sequence). This CDR3 comprises 15 residues. CDR3 residues: CSARHSGAWGETQYF. DNA for the CDR3: TGCAGTGCTAGACATTCGGGGGCCTGGGGTGAGACCCAGTACTTC.

This clonotype was recorded many times. The chain uses TRBV28 and TRBJ1-1, with D unresolved. The CDR3 runs to 11 residues. Between the trimmed V and J ends, which lost 3 bases and 6 bases, there was a span of 5 bases. Germline V gene sequence: CDR1 MDHEN, CDR2 SYDVKM. In nucleotides, the CDR3 is TGTGCCAGCAGTTTCGAGTCTGAAGCTTTCTTT. Translation: CASSFESEAFF.

This clonotype was seen repeatedly, ten times or more. This rearrangement joins TRBV3-1 to TRBJ1-2, with D maybe TRBD1 (6 bases). The CDR3 has 15 residues. The ends were cut back, 2 bases at V and 4 bases at J, with 14 bases in the middle. Looked up from germline, CDR1 is LGHDT and CDR2 is YNNKEL (reference sequence). The DNA of the CDR3 is TGTGCCAGCAGCCAATACAGGGAATCGGGCTATGGCTACACCTTC. It translates to CASSQYRESGYGYTF. The full variable domain, in which reference TRBV3-1 and TRBJ1-2 provide the parts outside the CDR3, is DTAVSQTPKYLVTQMGNDKSIKCEQNLGHDTMYWYKQDSKKFLKIMFSYNNKELIINETVPNRFSPKSPDKAHLNLHINSLELGDSAVYFCASSQYRESGYGYTFGSGTRLTVV.

In its sample, this clonotype was seen many times. The J gene is TRBJ2-3, the V gene TRBV11-2; possibly TRBD1 for D (6 bases). Trimming took 0 bases from V and 8 from J, leaving 9 bases between them. CDR1 and CDR2 (germline): SGHAT, FQNNGV. The CDR3 totals 13 residues. As DNA, the CDR3 is TGTGCCAGCAGCTTAGAGGGGGCTGGTACGCAGTATTTT. Translation: CASSLEGAGTQYF.

At least ten counts were recorded for this clonotype. The J gene is TRBJ2-3, the V gene TRBV7-6, with 8 bases lining up with TRBD2. CDR1 and CDR2 from the germline V gene are SGHVS and FNYEAQ. V dropped 4 bases and J dropped 3; count of bases not matched to a gene: 3. The CDR3 covers 14 residues. CDR3: CASSYSGATDTQYF. CDR3 sequence (DNA): TGTGCCAGCAGCTATAGCGGGGCTACAGATACGCAGTATTTT.